This record looks at one T cell receptor (beta chain) sequence and its context. Source study methods: Reference gene primer amplification in the assay estimated nucleated cell counts. Clones were read by immunoSEQ multiplex PCR, and TCRdb kept only the in-frame ones, dropping some. From that table come the V and J calls and clone size; the DNA was used to work out D and trimming. This sample has approximately 280,000 clones, with approximately 83% found just once. This sample stems from a study of blood T cell repertoires in COVID-19. Study background: Sites in the United States, Italy and Spain provided acute and convalescent COVID-19 samples. PBMCs, B-cell-depleted T cells, or T cells were the source of the cDNA or gDNA that made up the material.

V lost 6 bases and J 2 bases, leaving 10 bases between the germline ends. The CDR3 contains 13 residues. Germline CDR1 MNHEY, CDR2 SVGAGI. V usage is TRBV6-5 and J usage is TRBJ1-1; D unclear. Source material: peripheral blood. This TCR derives from a woman aged 70-85 years with acute or convalescent COVID-19. CDR3 sequence (DNA): TGTGCCAGCAGCAAACATTTTAACACTGAAGCTTTCTTT. Translation gives CASSKHFNTEAFF.